Below are 26 T cell receptor beta chains sequenced from a single sample in a study of cytomegalovirus exposure and HLA in healthy donors. The PCR contained 60 Vbeta and 13 Jbeta primers. Only in-frame clones appear in the TCRdb table, and some are missing; sequencing was by immunoSEQ multiplex PCR. The table shows about 90,000 clones, with around 79% occurring only once. The sequencing input was PBMCs. These receptors all come from a woman between 35 and 50 years old in good health and CMV-seropositive.

This clone was recorded once. V usage is TRBV14 and J usage is TRBJ2-4, with unresolved D. V lost 0 bases and J 9 bases, leaving 12 bases between the germline ends. Looked up from germline, CDR1 is SGHDN and CDR2 is FVKESK. This CDR3 is built from 14 residues. CDR3 sequence: CASSQDSQRSIQYF. Here the CDR3 DNA reads TGTGCCAGCAGCCAAGATAGTCAGCGCAGCATTCAGTACTTC.

CDR3 loop: CASSAWGTSGSAETQYF. In DNA form, the CDR3 reads TGTGCCAGCAGTGCTTGGGGGACTAGCGGGAGTGCGGAGACCCAGTACTTC. V usage is TRBV25-1 and J usage is TRBJ2-5; 14 bases agree with TRBD2. V shed 4 bases and J 5 bases; nucleotides not matched to a gene: 9. CDR1 MGHDK and CDR2 SYGVNS come from the germline V gene. This CDR3 region has 17 residues.

The J gene is TRBJ1-2, the V gene TRBV7-9; 8 bases match TRBD1. Germline V gene data show CDR1 as SEHNR and CDR2 as FQNEAQ (reference sequence). CDR3 length: 14 residues. With V trimmed by 4 bases and J by 7 bases, 8 bases remained unmatched. The CDR3: CASSSRSGGGGYTF. The DNA of the CDR3 is TGTGCCAGCAGCTCCCGTTCAGGGGGCGGTGGCTACACCTTC.

This sequence joins TRBV29-1 and TRBJ2-1, with 10 bases lining up with TRBD1. CDR3 size: 17 residues. Per the germline V gene, CDR1 is SQVTM and CDR2 is ANQGSEA. V was clipped by 4 bases and J by 8 bases; unmatched bases: 17. In DNA form, the CDR3 reads TGCAGCGTTGGGGGATTGAAAGGGACAGGGGCCCCTGATGAGCAGTTCTTC. Translating gives CSVGGLKGTGAPDEQFF.

The V and J genes are TRBV11-2 and TRBJ2-7; D call uncertain. This CDR3 region has 14 residues. V lost 3 bases and J lost 0, with 9 bases in between. Per the germline V gene, CDR1 is SGHAT and CDR2 is FQNNGV. This chain's CDR3 is CASSLRPSSYEQYF. The CDR3 coding sequence is TGTGCCAGCAGCTTGAGGCCAAGCTCCTACGAGCAGTACTTC.

V and J are TRBV27 and TRBJ2-3, with D possibly TRBD1 on 6 matching bases. CDR1 and CDR2 from the germline V gene are MNHEY and SMNVEV (reference sequence). The CDR3 spans 14 residues. Deletions cut 4 bases from V and 6 bases from J, with 14 bases between. The CDR3 loop is CASSYRDIVDTQYF. The CDR3 bases are TGTGCCAGCAGTTATAGGGACATTGTCGATACGCAGTATTTT.

The V gene is TRBV7-3, the J gene TRBJ2-1, with TRBD1 as a possible D gene (5 bases). The germline gives CDR1 SGHTA, CDR2 FQGTGA. V was cut by 2 bases and J by 8 bases, with 13 bases left in between. This CDR3 spans 14 amino acids. In DNA form, the CDR3 reads TGTGCCAGCAGCTTAGGCGGCAGGGCTCATGAGCAGTTCTTC. It encodes CASSLGGRAHEQFF.

This sequence joins TRBV4-2 and TRBJ2-7, with 10 bases matching TRBD2. Germline V gene sequence: CDR1 LGHNA, CDR2 YNFKEQ. V trimming: 1 base; J trimming: 4 bases; junction bases outside the gene matches: 13. The length of the CDR3 is 18 residues. CDR3 in DNA: TGTGCCAGCAGCCAAGGAGCGGGAGGGCCGGGGGCGAAGTACGAGCAGTACTTC. Protein sequence: CASSQGAGGPGAKYEQYF.

J is TRBJ1-2 and V is TRBV6-7; TRBD1 agrees at 7 bases. TRBV6-7 is noted as an ORF with a role that remains uncertain. Losses at the gene ends were 2 bases for V and 3 bases for J; bases not matched to a gene: 6. This CDR3 comprises 15 residues. The CDR3 DNA follows: TGTGCCAGCAGTTACAGAGGTACAGGGGACTATGGCTACACCTTC. Translation: CASSYRGTGDYGYTF.

This clone has more than one count but fewer than ten. This sequence joins TRBV4-1 and TRBJ2-7, with TRBD1 matching 9 bases. The CDR3 length is 16 residues. Trimming cost V 4 bases and J 2 bases; bases outside gene matches: 9. The germline V gene encodes CDR1 MGHRA and CDR2 YSYEKL. The CDR3 region is CASSPTGDRVTYEQYF. For the CDR3, the DNA is TGCGCCAGCAGCCCGACTGGGGACAGGGTGACCTACGAGCAGTACTTC.

CDR3 region: CASSYPSGYEQYF. The CDR3 DNA is TGTGCCAGTAGTTATCCTAGCGGCTACGAGCAGTACTTC. The J gene is TRBJ2-5, the V gene TRBV19; 7 bases match TRBD2. The J call could be wrong; TRBJ2-7 is a better fit for the DNA end. CDR3 length: 13 residues. Germline loops: CDR1 LNHDA, CDR2 SQIVND (reference sequence).

The J gene is TRBJ1-4, the V gene TRBV13, with 8 nucleotides matching TRBD1. V was clipped by 0 bases and J by 8 bases; unmatched bases: 8. Germline V gives CDR1 PRHDT, CDR2 FYEKMQ (reference sequence). The CDR3 is 16 amino acids. The CDR3 sequence: CASSLGGQGSEEKLFF. The CDR3 nucleotides read TGTGCCAGCAGCTTAGGCGGACAGGGTTCGGAAGAAAAACTGTTTTTT.

The rearrangement links TRBV30 to TRBJ1-5; perhaps TRBD1 as D (5 bases). The germline V and J ends were trimmed by 0 bases and 5 bases, with 14 bases remaining between them. The CDR3 is 15 amino acids. From germline, CDR1 is GTSNPN and CDR2 SVGIG (reference sequence). CDR3 DNA: TGTGCCTGGAGTGTACGGAGCGGGGGAGATCAGCCCCAGCATTTT. It encodes CAWSVRSGGDQPQHF.

This rearrangement joins TRBV5-1 to TRBJ2-1; D remains ambiguous. Germline values: CDR1 SGHRS, CDR2 YFSETQ. The V end lost 0 bases, the J end lost 0 bases, and 7 bases lay between the germline ends. The CDR3 totals 15 residues. The CDR3 nucleotides read TGCGCCAGCAGCTTGGATCTGAGCTCCTACAATGAGCAGTTCTTC. This sequence encodes CASSLDLSSYNEQFF.

Turning to this clone: One end of the junction fails to match germline, which may point to a read error. The rearrangement links TRBV7-7 to TRBJ1-6, with TRBD1 identical over 7 bases. From germline, CDR1 is SSHAT and CDR2 FNYEAQ (reference sequence). The CDR3 spans 16 residues. CDR3 in amino acids: CASSLGGPGGNSPLHF. The CDR3 region has the DNA TGTGCTAGCAGCTTAGGAGGTCCAGGGGGAAATTCACCCCTCCACTTT.

This clone is labeled as medium-sized (0.01 to 0.1%). This chain connects TRBV4-1 to TRBJ2-7, with TRBD1 identical over 8 bases. Trimming cost V 3 bases and J 2 bases; bases outside gene matches: 6. This CDR3 comprises 15 residues. In germline, CDR1 is MGHRA, CDR2 YSYEKL. The CDR3 here is CASSHSLTGAYEQYF. The CDR3 bases are TGCGCCAGCAGCCATTCATTGACAGGGGCCTACGAGCAGTACTTC.

The V call is TRBV2, the J call TRBJ2-3; 8 nucleotides align to TRBD2. There are 15 residues in the CDR3. The germline gives CDR1 SNHLY, CDR2 FYNNEI. V gave up 6 bases and J gave up 5 bases; unmatched junction bases: 10. The chain's CDR3 is CASRVGLVGVDTQYF. CDR3 nucleotides: TGTGCCAGCAGGGTGGGACTAGTGGGAGTAGATACGCAGTATTTT.

The chain has TRBV5-6 and TRBJ2-3; possibly TRBD1 for D (6 bases). The CDR3 spans 16 residues. The germline V gene encodes CDR1 SGHDT and CDR2 YYEEEE. Trimming took off 3 bases at V and 4 bases at J, with 18 bases between the two ends. CDR3 nucleotide sequence: TGTGCCAGCAGCTCCGGGGCAGGGGCAGCGGCAGATACGCAGTATTTT. Protein product: CASSSGAGAAADTQYF. Full variable domain (rest looked up from reference TRBV5-6 and TRBJ2-3): DAGVTQSPTHLIKTRGQQVTLRCSPKSGHDTVSWYQQALGQGPQFIFQYYEEEERQRGNFPDRFSGHQFPNYSSELNVNALLLGDSALYLCASSSGAGAAADTQYFGPGTRLTVL.

J is TRBJ1-1 and V is TRBV2; TRBD1 aligns across 8 bases. This CDR3 is 14 amino acids long. Trimming removed 6 bases from V and 7 bases from J; junction bases left unmatched: 10. Germline-derived CDR1 and CDR2 are SNHLY and FYNNEI. The CDR3 bases are TGTGCCAGCAGGGTCGACAGGGGCGCAGGTGAAGCTTTCTTT. This translates into CASRVDRGAGEAFF.

The chain has TRBV5-6 and TRBJ2-1, with D maybe TRBD2 (5 bases). The V gene lost 1 base and the J gene lost 8 bases, with 10 bases spanning the gap. CDR1 is SGHDT, CDR2 YYEEEE, per germline. This CDR3 comprises 13 residues. CDR3 coding DNA: TGTGCCAGCAGCTTGTTGGCCGGGGATGAGCAGTTCTTC. It translates to CASSLLAGDEQFF.

The gene calls are TRBV5-6 and TRBJ1-5; D gene ambiguous. The CDR3 is made up of 12 amino acids. V was pared by 1 base and J by 7 bases, with 6 bases between. Germline V gene lookup returns CDR1 SGHDT and CDR2 YYEEEE. CDR3 protein: CASSLPRQPQHF. CDR3 DNA: TGTGCCAGCAGCTTGCCGAGGCAGCCCCAGCATTTT.

The chain carries TRBV12-5 and TRBJ2-2, with TRBD2 matching 10 bases. CDR3 size: 14 residues. V lost 6 bases and J lost 5; bases outside the gene matches: 3. The germline gives CDR1 LGHNT, CDR2 FRNRAP. CDR3 amino acids: CASGASGRTGELFF. The CDR3 DNA follows: TGTGCTAGTGGGGCTAGCGGGAGAACCGGGGAGCTGTTTTTT. The variable domain in full, completed from reference TRBV12-5 and TRBJ2-2, reads DARVTQTPRHKVTEMGQEVTMRCQPILGHNTVFWYRQTMMQGLELLAYFRNRAPLDDSGMPKDRFSAEMPDATLATLKIQPSEPRDSAVYFCASGASGRTGELFFGEGSRLTVL.

The CDR3 DNA sequence: TGCAGCGCCACTGGAGGACAGTCTGGAAACACCATATATTTT. Its translation is CSATGGQSGNTIYF. The chain joins TRBV29-1 to TRBJ1-3; TRBD1 is a possible D gene (6 bases). Germline V gene data show CDR1 as SQVTM and CDR2 as ANQGSEA. The CDR3 consists of 14 residues. Deletions cut 7 bases from V and 1 base from J, with 14 bases between.

J is TRBJ1-2 and V is TRBV6-6, with D possibly TRBD1 on 5 matching bases. The germline V gene has CDR1 MNHNY and CDR2 SVGAGI (reference sequence). This CDR3 comprises 16 residues. With 6 bases removed from V and 7 bases from J, the gap between germline ends came to 24 bases. In DNA form, the CDR3 reads TGTGCCAGCAGCAACACTAAGCCCCCAGGGTCTCGTGGCTACACCTTC. It encodes CASSNTKPPGSRGYTF.

The CDR3 sequence is CASSQLAGSTDTQYF. The CDR3 DNA reads as TGCGCCAGCAGCCAGCTAGCGGGTAGCACAGATACGCAGTATTTT. The chain has TRBV4-3 and TRBJ2-3, with 8 nucleotides matching TRBD2. In germline, CDR1 is LGHNA, CDR2 YSLEER. The CDR3 contains 15 residues. The V and J ends lost 3 bases and 0 bases, in that order; junction bases with no gene match: 2.

The chain couples TRBV2 to TRBJ1-2, with TRBD1 as a possible D gene (5 bases). Germline V gene data show CDR1 as SNHLY and CDR2 as FYNNEI. CDR3 length: 13 amino acids. The ends were cut back, 6 bases at V and 8 bases at J, with 16 bases in the middle. In DNA form, the CDR3 reads TGTGCCAGCAGAGCGACAGCCCCCGAGGGCTACACCTTC. This translates into CASRATAPEGYTF. Variable domain in full (rest from reference TRBV2 and TRBJ1-2): EPEVTQTPSHQVTQMGQEVILRCVPISNHLYFYWYRQILGQKVEFLVSFYNNEISEKSEIFDDQFSVERPDGSNFTLKIRSTKLEDSAMYFCASRATAPEGYTFGSGTRLTVV.